Presented here are 11 T cell receptor beta chains from one specimen sequenced in a study of control samples from healthy donors and cancer patients. This table comes from immunoSEQ multiplex PCR, and its TCRdb copy is limited to in-frame clones, with some not included. In the table there are fewer than 200,000 clones, around 90% of which are singletons. The source material was blood. The receptors were sampled from a man aged 30 to 45 in good health.

This sequence joins TRBV4-1 and TRBJ1-5; D not certain. Trimming took 1 base from V and 7 from J, leaving 8 bases between them. This CDR3 is 13 amino acids long. Germline-derived CDR1 and CDR2 are MGHRA and YSYEKL. The DNA of the CDR3 is TGCGCCAGCAGCCAAGGGAAGTTGCAGCCCCAGCATTTT. Translating gives CASSQGKLQPQHF.

The genes are TRBV2 and TRBJ1-4; D gene uncertain. Trimming left V 6 bases short and J 5 bases short, with 19 bases between. Germline CDR1 SNHLY, CDR2 FYNNEI. The CDR3 sequence is 16 residues long. CDR3 bases: TGTGCCAGCAGCTCGCTTAACGTAGGGATGAATGAAAAACTGTTTTTT. It encodes CASSSLNVGMNEKLFF.

The chain couples TRBV20-1 to TRBJ1-2; 7 bases align to TRBD1. V shed 3 bases, J shed 2 bases, and the junction held 3 bases outside the gene matches. CDR3 size: 13 residues. CDR1 is DFQATT and CDR2 is SNEGSKA in the germline V gene (reference sequence). This CDR3 reads CSASHRGNYGYTF. In nucleotides, the CDR3 is TGCAGTGCTAGTCACAGGGGAAACTATGGCTACACCTTC.

The chain combines TRBV28 with TRBJ1-5; D not certain. This CDR3 comprises 13 residues. Trimming stripped 9 bases from V and 5 bases from J, with 14 bases between. Germline values: CDR1 MDHEN, CDR2 SYDVKM. The CDR3 bases are TGTGCCAGTCTCCCCGGCCCGCATCAGCCCCAGCATTTT. Translating gives CASLPGPHQPQHF.

This clone was seen a handful of times. The V gene is TRBV29-1, the J gene TRBJ2-3; 11 nucleotides agree with TRBD2. The ends lost 3 bases at V and 3 bases at J; junction bases unmatched: 2. The CDR3 spans 14 residues. From germline, CDR1 is SQVTM and CDR2 ANQGSEA. The CDR3 loop reads CSVEGLAETDTQYF. The DNA for the CDR3 is TGCAGCGTTGAGGGACTAGCGGAAACAGATACGCAGTATTTT.

The count of this clone is one. This chain connects TRBV9 to TRBJ2-1; a possible D gene is TRBD2 (5 bases). Per germline, CDR1 SGDLS and CDR2 YYNGEE. CDR3 size: 14 residues. V gave up 2 bases and J gave up 5 bases, with 11 bases separating them. The CDR3 region has the DNA TGTGCCAGCAGCGTTGATTGGGGAGACAATGAGCAGTTCTTC. This sequence encodes CASSVDWGDNEQFF.

This clone was found a few times. The chain couples TRBV5-1 to TRBJ2-1; TRBD2 matches 11 bases. V dropped 4 bases and J dropped 6; count of bases not matched to a gene: 6. Looked up from germline, CDR1 is SGHRS and CDR2 is YFSETQ. The CDR3 consists of 15 residues. The CDR3: CASSPTSGVANEQFF. CDR3 bases: TGCGCCAGCAGCCCGACTAGCGGGGTCGCCAATGAGCAGTTCTTC.

The chain joins TRBV6-4 to TRBJ1-4; D is unresolved. CDR1 is MRHNA, CDR2 SNTAGT, per germline. V gave up 8 bases and J gave up 8 bases, with 18 bases separating them. This CDR3 region has 14 residues. CDR3 region: CASVREETKEKLFF. The DNA for the CDR3 is TGTGCCAGCGTGCGGGAGGAGACAAAGGAAAAACTGTTTTTT.

The CDR3 sequence: CASSFSGDRGTEAFF. CDR3 nucleotide sequence: TGTGCCAGTAGTTTCTCGGGGGACAGGGGCACTGAAGCTTTCTTT. The rearrangement uses TRBV19 and TRBJ1-1; 10 positions agree with TRBD1. CDR3 size: 15 residues. Trimming removed 5 bases from V and 4 bases from J; junction bases left unmatched: 7. CDR1 and CDR2 from the germline V gene are LNHDA and SQIVND (reference sequence).

The chain employs TRBV12-3 or TRBV12-4 and TRBJ1-2, with no clear D. The V gene lost 6 bases and the J gene lost 8 bases, with 13 bases spanning the gap. The length of the CDR3 is 12 residues. In DNA form, the CDR3 reads TGTGCCAGCAGCCCCCTATCCATAGGCTACACCTTC. It translates to CASSPLSIGYTF.

This clone was found a few times. This rearrangement joins TRBV21-1 to TRBJ2-5; TRBD1 reflects the table's D call only, with no check against the DNA. TRBV21-1 is a pseudogene locus. The CDR3 sequence is 15 residues long. This CDR3 is CASSRDSKYQETQYF. CDR3 bases: TGTGCCAGCAGCCGGGACAGTAAGTACCAAGAGACCCAGTACTTC.